This T cell receptor (beta chain) was sequenced for a study of T cells in Graves' hyperthyroidism and ophthalmopathy. The investigators amplified TCR beta CDR3 regions from RNA transcripts. First-round RT-PCR targeting the TCR CDR3 was performed with the HTBI primer set. Using its own MiXCR run on the multiplex PCR reads, TCRdb lists one record per CDR3 protein. The sample contains 450,000 to 700,000 distinct CDR3 sequences, 46% of which appear only once. Ten or more counts support this clonotype. Its target is unknown. Study-wide results and caveats: Model output signaled ophthalmopathy a median approximately six months ahead of onset. Blood shared most expanded thyroid clonotypes above 0.001.

The CDR3 covers 13 residues. Germline CDR1 and CDR2: SGHDT and YYEEEE. The V end was cut by 5 bases, the J end by 5 bases, with 13 bases between. Exclusions: uncontrolled infection, other autoimmune disease, pregnancy, lactation. The specimen was peripheral blood or thyroid tissue (not recorded which). V gene TRBV5-6 combines with J gene TRBJ2-5, with a tentative D call TRBD1 (6 bases). This clonotype originated in an adult woman with Graves' disease, either hyperthyroidism or ophthalmopathy (not recorded which). The CDR3: CASRVRGWETQYF. CDR3 sequence (DNA): TGTGCCAGCAGAGTTAGGGGGTGGGAGACCCAGTACTTC.